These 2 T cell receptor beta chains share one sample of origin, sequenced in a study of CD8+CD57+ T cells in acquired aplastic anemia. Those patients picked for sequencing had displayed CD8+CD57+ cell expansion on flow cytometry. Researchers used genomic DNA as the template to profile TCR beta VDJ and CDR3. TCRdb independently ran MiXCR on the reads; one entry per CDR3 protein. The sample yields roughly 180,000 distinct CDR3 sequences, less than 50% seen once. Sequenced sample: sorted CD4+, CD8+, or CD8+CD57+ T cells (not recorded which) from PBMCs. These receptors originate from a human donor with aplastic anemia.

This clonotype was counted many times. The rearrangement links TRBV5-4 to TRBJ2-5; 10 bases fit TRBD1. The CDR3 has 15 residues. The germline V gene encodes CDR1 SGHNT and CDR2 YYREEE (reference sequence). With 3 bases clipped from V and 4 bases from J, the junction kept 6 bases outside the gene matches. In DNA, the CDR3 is TGTGCCAGCAGCTCCCCGACAGGGGGCGGAGAGACCCAGTACTTC. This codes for CASSSPTGGGETQYF.

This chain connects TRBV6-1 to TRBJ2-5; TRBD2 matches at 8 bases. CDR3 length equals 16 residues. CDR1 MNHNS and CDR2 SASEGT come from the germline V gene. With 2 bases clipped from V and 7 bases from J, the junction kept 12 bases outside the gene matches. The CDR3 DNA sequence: TGTGCCAGCAGTGAATTGGGGACTAGTGAATTCGGGACCCAGTACTTC. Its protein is CASSELGTSEFGTQYF.